Shown below are 5 T cell receptor beta chains from a single sample sequenced in a study. TCRdb analysed the RT-PCR reads with MiXCR anew, one entry per CDR3 protein. The table lists about 680,000 distinct CDR3 sequences, 14% of them singletons, with 3% to 4.5% in the top ten. The sequenced sample consisted of memory CD4+ T cells from blood. The receptor source for this set is a female donor in good health, serving as a healthy control.

A few counts support this clonotype. The gene calls are TRBV24-1 and TRBJ2-2; D is undetermined. CDR1 and CDR2 (germline): KGHDR, SFDVKD. The CDR3 is 13 amino acids. Trimming removed 2 bases from V and 6 bases from J, with 6 bases in between. The CDR3 is CATSDSLPGELFF. CDR3 sequence (DNA): TGTGCCACCAGTGATTCCCTACCCGGGGAGCTGTTTTTT.

This clonotype occurred a few times. The rearrangement links TRBV5-6 to TRBJ2-1; weak D call: TRBD1 (6 bases). The V gene's germline CDR1 is SGHDT and CDR2 YYEEEE. This CDR3 region has 14 residues. V was pared by 3 bases and J by 1 base, with 8 bases between. CDR3 amino acids: CASSWDTSYNEQFF. The DNA for the CDR3 is TGTGCCAGCAGCTGGGACACGTCCTACAATGAGCAGTTCTTC. Full variable domain (rest looked up from reference TRBV5-6 and TRBJ2-1): DAGVTQSPTHLIKTRGQQVTLRCSPKSGHDTVSWYQQALGQGPQFIFQYYEEEERQRGNFPDRFSGHQFPNYSSELNVNALLLGDSALYLCASSWDTSYNEQFFGPGTRLTVL.

This chain uses TRBV6-5 with TRBJ2-2; D may match TRBD1 or TRBD2 (6 bases each). V lost 6 bases and J 4 bases, leaving 21 bases between the germline ends. The length of the CDR3 is 17 residues. Germline loops: CDR1 MNHEY, CDR2 SVGAGI. In nucleotides, the CDR3 is TGTGCCAGCAGGACATACCCCCGGGGGCTTCCCACCGGGGAGCTGTTTTTT. Amino acid sequence: CASRTYPRGLPTGELFF.

Ten or more counts support this clonotype. J is TRBJ2-1 and V is TRBV29-1; D is perhaps TRBD1 (6 bases). The germline V gene has CDR1 SQVTM and CDR2 ANQGSEA. V was trimmed by 4 bases and J by 4 bases, leaving 17 bases between them. The CDR3 consists of 15 residues. CDR3 residues: CSVGVGDTRYNEQFF. The CDR3 coding sequence is TGCAGCGTTGGGGTAGGGGACACACGATACAATGAGCAGTTCTTC.

The V call is TRBV12-3 or TRBV12-4, the J call TRBJ2-5; 12 bases align to TRBD2. V shed 6 bases and J 4 bases; nucleotides not matched to a gene: 3. The CDR3 loop spans 14 amino acids. CDR3 nucleotides: TGTGCCAGCAGGCTAGCGGGAGGGGGAGAGACCCAGTACTTC. It encodes CASRLAGGGETQYF.